This T cell receptor beta chain was retrieved from a study of blood T cell repertoires in COVID-19. In the original processing: Amplified reference gene primers provided the basis for estimating nucleated cell counts. The table came from immunoSEQ multiplex PCR; TCRdb's copy has only in-frame clones and leaves some out. V and J calls plus clone size are reproduced from that table; the DNA served to infer D and trimming. The sample lists around 110,000 clones, roughly four fifths occurring once. Looked up from germline, CDR1 is SGDLS and CDR2 is YYNGEE. This CDR3 has 14 amino acids. Trimming shortened V by 3 bases and J by 3 bases, and 9 bases separated the two germline ends.

Sequenced material: peripheral blood. The chain employs TRBV9 and TRBJ2-2, with D possibly matching TRBD1 (6 bases). The receptor was derived from an older man with active or convalescent COVID-19. The CDR3 here is CASSEGVDTGELFF. DNA for the CDR3: TGTGCCAGCAGCGAGGGGGTGGACACCGGGGAGCTGTTTTTT.